The 10 T cell receptor beta chains below were found in one sample sequenced in a study of cytomegalovirus exposure and HLA in healthy donors. The assay was immunoSEQ multiplex PCR, and TCRdb's table has in-frame clones only and misses some. This sample has around 100,000 clones, with around 84% found just once. Source material: PBMCs. These receptors all stem from a man aged 18 to 30 in good health and CMV-seropositive.

The rearrangement joins TRBV28 to TRBJ2-6, with D possibly being TRBD1 (6 bases). Germline CDR1 reads MDHEN; CDR2 reads SYDVKM. V was clipped by 5 bases and J by 2 bases, with 13 bases between them. This CDR3 has 16 residues. CDR3 amino acids: CASSTTGSAGANVLTF. The DNA of the CDR3 is TGTGCCAGCAGTACGACAGGTTCCGCTGGGGCCAACGTCCTGACTTTC.

The chain employs TRBV7-9 and TRBJ1-2; a weak D match, TRBD1 (6 bases). This CDR3 contains 12 residues. V was pared by 1 base and J by 6 bases, with 6 bases between. Per the germline V gene, CDR1 is SEHNR and CDR2 is FQNEAQ (reference sequence). The CDR3 spells CASSLGTDGYTF. CDR3 in DNA: TGTGCCAGCAGCTTAGGGACAGATGGCTACACCTTC.

This clone was seen more than once but under ten times. The rearrangement links TRBV5-5 to TRBJ1-4; TRBD1 agrees at 8 bases. V shed 7 bases, J shed 11 bases, and the junction held 13 bases outside the gene matches. The CDR3 consists of 14 residues. Germline CDR1 is SGHKS and CDR2 is YYEKEE (reference sequence). The CDR3 loop is CASGDRPTGGKLFF. Written as DNA, the CDR3 is TGTGCCAGCGGGGACAGGCCCACCGGGGGGAAACTGTTTTTT.

This chain uses TRBV5-1 with TRBJ2-1, with D possibly being TRBD2 (5 bases). V was clipped by 4 bases and J by 5 bases, with 16 bases between them. This CDR3 comprises 15 residues. The germline CDR1 and CDR2 sequences are SGHRS and YFSETQ. The chain's CDR3 is CASSAFYGGDNEQFF. In nucleotides, the CDR3 is TGCGCCAGCAGCGCATTCTACGGAGGAGACAATGAGCAGTTCTTC.

In DNA form, the CDR3 reads TGTGCCAGCAGTGGACAGGGCGTCGGCGAGCAGTACTTC. Amino acid sequence: CASSGQGVGEQYF. V usage is TRBV2 and J usage is TRBJ2-7; 7 bases agree with TRBD1. The V segment lost 4 bases and the J segment 6 bases; nucleotides outside the gene matches: 6. CDR3 length equals 13 residues. Per the germline V gene, CDR1 is SNHLY and CDR2 is FYNNEI.

This sequence joins TRBV5-4 and TRBJ1-1; the D gene is possibly TRBD1 (6 bases). CDR3 length equals 15 residues. Deletions cut 0 bases from V and 3 bases from J, with 12 bases between. Looked up from germline, CDR1 is SGHNT and CDR2 is YYREEE (reference sequence). The chain's CDR3 is CASSLEYTGYTEAFF. The DNA of the CDR3 is TGTGCCAGCAGCTTGGAGTATACAGGGTACACTGAAGCTTTCTTT.

V is TRBV6-5 and J is TRBJ2-1; no reliable D call. Trimming took 6 bases from V and 1 from J, leaving 10 bases between them. The germline gives CDR1 MNHEY, CDR2 SVGAGI. CDR3 length equals 14 residues. The CDR3 sequence: CASSPELSYNEQFF. In nucleotides, the CDR3 is TGTGCCAGCAGCCCGGAGTTATCCTACAATGAGCAGTTCTTC.

This clone was counted between two and nine times. This sequence joins TRBV30 and TRBJ1-1, with no clear D. V was clipped by 0 bases and J by 1 base, with 9 bases between them. Germline lookup yields CDR1 GTSNPN and CDR2 SVGIG (reference sequence). The CDR3 length is 14 residues. The CDR3, as DNA: TGTGCCTGGAGTGTCGGGATTCCGAACACTGAAGCTTTCTTT. Protein sequence: CAWSVGIPNTEAFF.

V usage is TRBV11-2 and J usage is TRBJ1-1, with TRBD1 identical over 11 bases. Germline trimming cut 4 bases from V and 5 bases from J; bases unmatched to any gene: 6. The germline CDR1 and CDR2 sequences are SGHAT and FQNNGV. This CDR3 has 15 residues. In DNA form, the CDR3 reads TGTGCCAGCAGCTATGGGACAGGGGGGATTACTGAAGCTTTCTTT. This sequence encodes CASSYGTGGITEAFF.

The genes are TRBV18 and TRBJ2-5; 7 nucleotides line up with TRBD1. Germline V CDR1 and CDR2: KGHSH, LQKENI. CDR3 length equals 16 residues. V gave up 2 bases and J gave up 4 bases; unmatched junction bases: 10. Here the CDR3 DNA reads TGTGCCAGCTCACCATCGCCAGGGGGTTTACGAGAGACCCAGTACTTC. Translation gives CASSPSPGGLRETQYF. The full variable domain, completed using reference TRBV18 and TRBJ2-5, is NAGVMQNPRHLVRRRGQEARLRCSPMKGHSHVYWYRQLPEEGLKFMVYLQKENIIDESGMPKERFSAEFPKEGPSILRIQQVVRGDSAAYFCASSPSPGGLRETQYFGPGTRLLVL.